Presented here are 17 T cell receptor beta chains from one specimen sequenced in a study of cytomegalovirus exposure and HLA in healthy donors. PCR involved 60 Vbeta and 13 Jbeta primers. Assay: immunoSEQ multiplex PCR; the TCRdb copy retains only in-frame clones and omits some. The sample includes under 150,000 clones, 75% to 85% seen only once; the top ten take less than 1.5%. The sample comprised PBMCs. Every receptor here comes from a girl aged 2 to 10 in good health and CMV-seronegative.

The chain combines TRBV5-6 with TRBJ2-2; TRBD1 matches 7 bases. There are 14 residues in the CDR3. From germline, CDR1 is SGHDT and CDR2 YYEEEE. V trimming: 5 bases; J trimming: 5 bases; junction bases outside the gene matches: 6. Here the CDR3 DNA reads TGTGCCAGCAGAGGCAGGGGGAGAACCGGGGAGCTGTTTTTT. It translates to CASRGRGRTGELFF.

This chain links TRBV19 with TRBJ2-5; maybe TRBD2 (6 bases). This CDR3 spans 14 amino acids. Per germline, CDR1 LNHDA and CDR2 SQIVND (reference sequence). Trimming stripped 5 bases from V and 7 bases from J, with 17 bases between. DNA for the CDR3: TGTGCCAGTAGTGGGACTCTTAGTAGGGTGACCCAGTACTTC. Its translation is CASSGTLSRVTQYF.

The gene calls are TRBV7-3 and TRBJ1-1; no clear D gene. The CDR3 contains 16 residues. Germline V gene data show CDR1 as SGHTA and CDR2 as FQGTGA. Trimming stripped 1 base from V and 5 bases from J, with 17 bases between. The CDR3 nucleotides are TGTGCCAGCAGCTTAATTTCCACCAGAAAGAGGACTGAAGCTTTCTTT. Its protein product is CASSLISTRKRTEAFF.

Only one count was recorded for this clone. The DNA for the CDR3 is TGTGCCAGCAGGACCGGGACTACAGAGCAGTACTTC. Its protein product is CASRTGTTEQYF. The chain uses TRBV6-5 and TRBJ2-7, with 7 bases lining up with TRBD2. CDR1 and CDR2 (germline): MNHEY, SVGAGI. Germline trimming cut 6 bases from V and 7 bases from J; bases unmatched to any gene: 6. There are 12 residues in the CDR3.

The chain uses TRBV7-2 and TRBJ2-7, with TRBD2 matching 8 bases. The CDR3 consists of 16 residues. V was pared by 5 bases and J by 4 bases, with 13 bases of the junction left unmatched. CDR1 is SGHTA and CDR2 is FQGNSA in the germline V gene. Here the CDR3 DNA reads TGTGCCAGCAGCCTGGCCGCGGGACTAGTTGGTTACGAGCAGTACTTC. Amino acid sequence: CASSLAAGLVGYEQYF.

In its sample, this clone was seen once. The chain's CDR3 is CASSDASGLAEQYF. CDR3 in DNA: TGTGCCAGCAGTGACGCTAGCGGTCTGGCGGAGCAGTACTTC. The J gene is TRBJ2-7, the V gene TRBV2; TRBD2 agrees at 7 bases. Per germline, CDR1 SNHLY and CDR2 FYNNEI. The CDR3 is 14 residues long. V was pared by 3 bases and J by 7 bases, with 9 bases of the junction left unmatched. The entire variable domain, with the rest obtained from reference TRBV2 and TRBJ2-7, is as follows: EPEVTQTPSHQVTQMGQEVILRCVPISNHLYFYWYRQILGQKVEFLVSFYNNEISEKSEIFDDQFSVERPDGSNFTLKIRSTKLEDSAMYFCASSDASGLAEQYFGPGTRLTVT.

V is TRBV5-1 and J is TRBJ2-1; possibly TRBD2 for D (6 bases). Between the trimmed V and J ends, which lost 4 bases and 3 bases, there was a span of 17 bases. The CDR3 consists of 16 residues. CDR1 is SGHRS and CDR2 is YFSETQ in the germline V gene. The DNA of the CDR3 is TGCGCCAGCAGCCCGGAACGGGAGAGAGGCTACAATGAGCAGTTCTTC. Residues: CASSPERERGYNEQFF.

The V call is TRBV6-6, the J call TRBJ2-2; D is unresolved. This CDR3 has 16 amino acids. V lost 0 bases and J lost 5, with 13 bases in between. Germline V gene data show CDR1 as MNHNY and CDR2 as SVGAGI (reference sequence). The CDR3: CASSYSEQSRTGELFF. The CDR3, as DNA: TGTGCCAGCAGTTACTCGGAGCAGAGTAGGACCGGGGAGCTGTTTTTT.

CDR3 amino acids: CASSQDTSQPQHF. The CDR3 DNA is TGTGCCAGCAGCCAAGATACGAGCCAGCCCCAGCATTTT. This chain joins TRBV4-2 and TRBJ1-5; no reliable D call. The CDR3 sequence is 13 residues long. Germline V gene lookup returns CDR1 LGHNA and CDR2 YNFKEQ. The V end was cut by 0 bases, the J end by 7 bases, with 7 bases between.

CDR3 in DNA: TGTGCCTGGAGTGGTGGACTAGCGGGAGGTTATGAGCAGTTCTTC. Translated, it gives CAWSGGLAGGYEQFF. The rearrangement joins TRBV30 to TRBJ2-1, with 14 bases identical to TRBD2. The CDR3 loop spans 15 amino acids. With V trimmed by 1 base and J by 8 bases, 4 bases remained unmatched. The V gene's germline CDR1 is GTSNPN and CDR2 SVGIG (reference sequence).

CDR3 region: CASSLALGAWEKLFF. CDR3 nucleotide sequence: TGTGCCAGCAGCTTAGCTTTGGGGGCCTGGGAAAAACTGTTTTTT. The V gene is TRBV7-2, the J gene TRBJ1-4, with D maybe TRBD1 (6 bases). The germline V gene encodes CDR1 SGHTA and CDR2 FQGNSA. With 0 bases removed from V and 8 bases from J, the gap between germline ends came to 13 bases. The CDR3 loop spans 15 amino acids. Together with reference TRBV7-2 and TRBJ1-4, the CDR3 gives the full variable domain: GAGVSQSPSNKVTEKGKDVELRCDPISGHTALYWYRQSLGQGLEFLIYFQGNSAPDKSGLPSDRFSAERTGGSVSTLTIQRTQQEDSAVYLCASSLALGAWEKLFFGSGTQLSVL.

J is TRBJ2-3 and V is TRBV5-1, with D tentatively TRBD1 (6 bases). This CDR3 has 15 residues. V dropped 3 bases and J dropped 0 bases, with 11 bases sitting between them. Germline V gives CDR1 SGHRS, CDR2 YFSETQ. CDR3 coding DNA: TGCGCCAGCAGCTGGGACACACTTAGCACAGATACGCAGTATTTT. Amino acid sequence: CASSWDTLSTDTQYF.

The chain recombines TRBV7-2 with TRBJ2-3; the match to TRBD1 covers 7 bases. Germline CDR1 and CDR2: SGHTA and FQGNSA. The junction had 12 bases not matched to a gene; V was cut back by 6 bases and J by 0 bases. CDR3 length equals 17 residues. CDR3 protein: CASSSGQAPSSTDTQYF. DNA for the CDR3: TGTGCCAGCAGTTCCGGACAGGCCCCCTCAAGCACAGATACGCAGTATTTT.

In regard to this clone: Its ends do not fully match the called genes, so a read error is possible. The rearrangement uses TRBV11-3 and TRBJ1-5, with D perhaps TRBD1 (5 bases). The CDR3 extends over 16 amino acids. Germline lookup yields CDR1 SGHNT and CDR2 YENEEA. The DNA of the CDR3 is TGTGCCAGCATCTTAAGTGGGGGGAGTAGCAATCAGCCCCAGCATTTT. Translated: CASILSGGSSNQPQHF.

The CDR3 DNA reads as TGTGCCATCAGTGAGTCGGGGGGAGTGAGAGATACGCAGTATTTT. Its protein product is CAISESGGVRDTQYF. This chain links TRBV10-3 with TRBJ2-3; D is perhaps TRBD2 (6 bases). The ends were cut back, 0 bases at V and 5 bases at J, with 12 bases in the middle. The CDR3 has 15 residues. CDR1 and CDR2 (germline): ENHRY, SYGVKD.

The chain combines TRBV6-4 with TRBJ2-1; possibly TRBD1 for D (6 bases). The CDR3 extends over 15 amino acids. V was pared by 6 bases and J by 7 bases, with 19 bases between. CDR1 is MRHNA and CDR2 is SNTAGT in the germline V gene. The CDR3 is CASRKGQRFGNEQFF. The CDR3 DNA follows: TGTGCCAGCAGAAAAGGACAGAGGTTTGGGAATGAGCAGTTCTTC.

V gene TRBV16 combines with J gene TRBJ2-7; maybe TRBD2 (6 bases). The V gene's germline CDR1 is KGHSY and CDR2 FQNENV. V was cut by 4 bases and J by 0 bases, with 19 bases left in between. The CDR3 is 17 residues long. Written as DNA, the CDR3 is TGTGCCAGCAGCCTCGAGCATGGGACTCTGAGCTCCTACGAGCAGTACTTC. Its protein product is CASSLEHGTLSSYEQYF.